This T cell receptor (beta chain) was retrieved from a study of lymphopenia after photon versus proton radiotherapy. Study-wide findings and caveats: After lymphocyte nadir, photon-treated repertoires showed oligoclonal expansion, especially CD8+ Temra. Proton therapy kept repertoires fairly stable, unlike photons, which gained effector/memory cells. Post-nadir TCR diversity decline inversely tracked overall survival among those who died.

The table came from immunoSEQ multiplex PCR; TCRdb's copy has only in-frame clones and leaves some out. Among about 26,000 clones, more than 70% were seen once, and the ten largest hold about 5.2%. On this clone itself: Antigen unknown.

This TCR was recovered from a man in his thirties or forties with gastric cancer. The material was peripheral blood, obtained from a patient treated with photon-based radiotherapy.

CDR3 loop: CAISESIASKNIQYF. CDR3 DNA sequence: TGTGCCATCAGTGAGTCGATCGCCTCGAAAAACATTCAGTACTTC. The chain carries TRBV10-3 and TRBJ2-4, with D unresolved. This CDR3 is built from 15 residues. V shed 0 bases and J shed 4 bases, with 10 bases lying between them. CDR1 ENHRY and CDR2 SYGVKD come from the germline V gene.